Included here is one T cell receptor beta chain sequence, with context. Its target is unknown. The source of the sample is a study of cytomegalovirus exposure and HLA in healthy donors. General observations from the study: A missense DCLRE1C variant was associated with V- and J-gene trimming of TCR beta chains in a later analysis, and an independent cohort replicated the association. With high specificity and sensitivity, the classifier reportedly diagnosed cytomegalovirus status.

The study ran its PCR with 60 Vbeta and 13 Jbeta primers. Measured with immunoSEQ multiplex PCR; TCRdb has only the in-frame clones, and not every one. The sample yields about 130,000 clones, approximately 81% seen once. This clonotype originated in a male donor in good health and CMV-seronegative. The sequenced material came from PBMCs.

CDR3: CASSFPSGGTDTQYF. Written as DNA, the CDR3 is TGTGCCAGCAGTTTTCCGAGTGGAGGCACAGATACGCAGTATTTT. This rearrangement joins TRBV28 to TRBJ2-3; D not certain. Trimming removed 3 bases at V and 1 base at J, with 11 bases between. The CDR3 is 15 amino acids. Germline V gene sequence: CDR1 MDHEN, CDR2 SYDVKM.